The rows below give T cell receptor beta chains drawn from one sample of a study of CD8+CD57+ T cells in acquired aplastic anemia. TCRdb passed the reads through MiXCR, listing each CDR3 protein once. The sample includes 98,000 or so distinct CDR3 sequences, less than 65% seen only once; the top ten take roughly 30%. Sequencing used sorted CD4+, CD8+, or CD8+CD57+ T cells (not recorded which) from PBMCs. The receptors derive from a human donor in good health, serving as a control. CDR3s include the opening cysteine and the closing phenylalanine or tryptophan. Size values are once, few and many counts, or a class for expanded clones, and some rows have none.

V: TRBV15; J: TRBJ1-2; size: -; CDR3: CATSRDNSEGYGYIF
V: TRBV2; J: TRBJ1-2; size: -; CDR3: CASSYRGRHGYTF
V: TRBV19; J: TRBJ1-1; size: -; CDR3: CASSPRTSIGWTEAFF
V: TRBV20-1; J: TRBJ1-2; size: -; CDR3: CSARDTNYGYTF
V: TRBV2; J: TRBJ1-2; size: once; CDR3: CASSAGSYRAGYTF
V: TRBV7-6; J: TRBJ2-7; size: many; CDR3: CASSWGGATYEQYF
V: TRBV10-3; J: TRBJ2-1; size: few; CDR3: CAISEVSYNEQFF
V: TRBV4-3; J: TRBJ2-3; size: many; CDR3: CASSQDSASGSRTDTQYF
V: TRBV3-1; J: TRBJ2-7; size: many; CDR3: CASSQKMDRTSYEQYF
V: TRBV12-3/TRBV12-4; J: TRBJ1-6; size: few; CDR3: CASSWDSLSEGGGTSPLHF
V: TRBV2; J: TRBJ1-6; size: -; CDR3: CASRIDRTENSPLHF
V: TRBV27; J: TRBJ2-5; size: many; CDR3: CASMGFNQETQYF
V: TRBV12-3/TRBV12-4; J: TRBJ2-3; size: many; CDR3: CASRRGLSFTDTQYF
V: TRBV9; J: TRBJ1-5; size: many; CDR3: CASSGGPEGQPQHF
V: TRBV5-6; J: TRBJ1-2; size: few; CDR3: CASSLAGWQGYGYTF
V: TRBV19; J: TRBJ2-1; size: few; CDR3: CASGPGLSNEQFF
V: TRBV25-1; J: TRBJ2-7; size: -; CDR3: CASSLGFGAPYEQYF
V: TRBV7-2; J: TRBJ1-1; size: -; CDR3: CASSTSGTEAFF
V: TRBV20-1; J: TRBJ1-5; size: -; CDR3: CSAQQTTGNQPQHF
V: TRBV7-3; J: TRBJ1-5; size: -; CDR3: CASQVGEGQPQHF
V: TRBV20-1; J: TRBJ2-7; size: many; CDR3: CSAIPTGSYEQYF
V: TRBV4-2; J: TRBJ2-5; size: once; CDR3: CVSSQDLGGGASRETQYF
V: TRBV9; J: TRBJ2-1; size: many; CDR3: CASGVPRGNEQFF
V: TRBV4-3; J: TRBJ1-4; size: -; CDR3: CASSLDKQGRLFF
V: TRBV25-1; J: TRBJ2-1; size: -; CDR3: CASISLGDDGSEQFF
V: TRBV19; J: TRBJ1-1; size: -; CDR3: CASSIGQGWITEAFF
V: TRBV15; J: TRBJ1-2; size: -; CDR3: CATSRDRTASYGYTF
V: TRBV27; J: TRBJ2-6; size: many; CDR3: CASSILGANVLTF
V: TRBV7-2; J: TRBJ2-3; size: -; CDR3: CASSLAGQISTGTQYF
V: TRBV10-2; J: TRBJ1-6; size: -; CDR3: CASKELANSPLHF
V: TRBV20-1; J: TRBJ2-3; size: -; CDR3: CSASLAGGRYF
V: TRBV2; J: TRBJ2-5; size: many; CDR3: CASSSSGTSQETQYF
V: TRBV6-1; J: TRBJ1-5; size: many; CDR3: CASSRHGQANQPQHF
V: TRBV25-1; J: TRBJ1-4; size: -; CDR3: CASSSLWALATNEKLFF
V: TRBV2; J: TRBJ1-4; size: -; CDR3: CASSERGLAEKLFF
V: TRBV2; J: TRBJ1-3; size: -; CDR3: CASSKDISGNTIYF
V: TRBV11-3; J: TRBJ2-5; size: -; CDR3: CASSLVWGETQYF
V: TRBV15; J: TRBJ2-7; size: -; CDR3: CATSQASSSYEQYF